This TCR beta chain was sequenced during a study of blood T cells in healthy people across ages. Alongside a J-beta primer mix, a sample-barcoded 5' primer served in a second PCR lasting about 7 to 12 cycles. Individual samples furnished no less than 3 million CDR3-containing paired-end reads apiece. One entry per CDR3 protein results from TCRdb running MiXCR on the 5' RACE reads. Among hundreds of thousands of distinct CDR3 sequences listed, approximately 44% were seen once. CDR3 length equals 21 residues. Germline V gene lookup returns CDR1 SGHAT and CDR2 FQNNGV. This TCR came from a man aged 60-69 years in good health. Sample: blood. The chain uses TRBV11-2 and TRBJ2-1; 8 positions match TRBD2. Matching the DNA end better, TRBJ2-7 makes the J call doubtful. The CDR3 here is CASSLGIQEAGALSSYNEQYF. In nucleotides, the CDR3 is TGTGCCAGCAGCTTAGGTATACAGGAAGCGGGGGCCCTAAGCTCCTACAATGAGCAGTACTTC.